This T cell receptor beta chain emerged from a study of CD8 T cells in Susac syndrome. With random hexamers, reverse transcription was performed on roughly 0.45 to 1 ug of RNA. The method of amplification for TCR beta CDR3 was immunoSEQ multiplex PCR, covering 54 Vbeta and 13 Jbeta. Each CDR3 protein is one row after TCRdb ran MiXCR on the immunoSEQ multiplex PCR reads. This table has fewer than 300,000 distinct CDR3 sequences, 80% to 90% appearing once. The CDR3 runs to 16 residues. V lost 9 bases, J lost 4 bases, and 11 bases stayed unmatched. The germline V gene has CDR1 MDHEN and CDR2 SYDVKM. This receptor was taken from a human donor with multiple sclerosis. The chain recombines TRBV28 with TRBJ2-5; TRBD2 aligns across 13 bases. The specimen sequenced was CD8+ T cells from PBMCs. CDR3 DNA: TGTGCCAGTACGGGGACTAGCGGGACTTATCCAGAGACCCAGTACTTC. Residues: CASTGTSGTYPETQYF. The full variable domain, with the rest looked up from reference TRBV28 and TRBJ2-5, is DVKVTQSSRYLVKRTGEKVFLECVQDMDHENMFWYRQDPGLGLRLIYFSYDVKMKEKGDIPEGYSVSREKKERFSLILESASTNQTSMYLCASTGTSGTYPETQYFGPGTRLLVL.